These 28 T cell receptor beta chains were sequenced from one sample in a study of blood T cell repertoires in COVID-19 (dated by TCRdb to between 2020 and 2021). Library preparation was by the immunoSEQ multiplex PCR assay. The table comes from immuneACCESS by way of TCRdb, which keeps in-frame sequences with V and J called. Part of the clones is missing from these tables; in studies checked, under half for an unresolved V gene and the rest for unknown reasons. The sample contains fewer than 130,000 clones, about 79% of them found a single time. Around 16% of the sample rests with the top ten. Sequenced sample: peripheral blood. These receptors came from an elderly woman with active or convalescent COVID-19.

This chain joins TRBV4-2 and TRBJ2-1; D gene uncertain. V lost 1 base, J lost 7 bases, and 8 bases lay in between. The V gene's germline CDR1 is LGHNA and CDR2 YNFKEQ. This CDR3 spans 13 amino acids. In DNA form, the CDR3 reads TGTGCCAGCAGCCAAGCGTGGCGGAATGAGCAGTTCTTC. Protein: CASSQAWRNEQFF.

The V call is TRBV5-1, the J call TRBJ1-4; 10 bases match TRBD1. The trim removed 4 bases at V and 8 bases at J, leaving 5 bases unmatched. The CDR3 totals 14 residues. Per the germline V gene, CDR1 is SGHRS and CDR2 is YFSETQ. As DNA, the CDR3 is TGCGCCAGCAGCACCGGGACAGGGGACGAAAAACTGTTTTTT. This codes for CASSTGTGDEKLFF. Complete variable domain (other parts from reference TRBV5-1 and TRBJ1-4): KAGVTQTPRYLIKTRGQQVTLSCSPISGHRSVSWYQQTPGQGLQFLFEYFSETQRNKGNFPGRFSGRQFSNSRSEMNVSTLELGDSALYLCASSTGTGDEKLFFGSGTQLSVL.

The sample holds a few counts of this clone. At one of its ends the junction is not consistent with the germline gene, which may arise from a read error. CDR3 sequence (DNA): TGTGCCAGCAGCTTGGAGACCGGGACAGGGCCACCCGCCTTC. It yields the protein CASSLETGTGPPAF. The V gene is TRBV5-4, the J gene TRBJ1-2, with 9 bases that match TRBD1. The germline V gene has CDR1 SGHNT and CDR2 YYREEE (reference sequence). CDR3 length equals 14 residues.

This rearrangement joins TRBV18 to TRBJ1-1; 7 bases fit TRBD1. The CDR3 spans 14 residues. Trimming at V came to 5 bases and at J to 4 bases, leaving 7 bases not matched to a gene. From germline, CDR1 is KGHSH and CDR2 LQKENI. The CDR3 DNA reads as TGTGCCAGCTCAGCCAACAGGGGCGGCACTGAAGCTTTCTTT. Encoded protein: CASSANRGGTEAFF.

The chain is built from TRBV18 and TRBJ2-7; the D gene is possibly TRBD1 (6 bases). V lost 3 bases to trimming and J lost 7 bases, with 16 bases between them. CDR1 is KGHSH, CDR2 LQKENI, per germline. The CDR3 has 14 amino acids. This CDR3 is CASSPGQRTGEQYF. DNA for the CDR3: TGTGCCAGCTCACCGGGACAACGTACGGGAGAGCAGTACTTC.

The chain employs TRBV7-9 and TRBJ2-7; D perhaps matches TRBD1 (6 bases). From germline, CDR1 is SEHNR and CDR2 FQNEAQ (reference sequence). The CDR3 runs to 11 residues. Deletions cut 2 bases from V and 7 bases from J, with 6 bases between. CDR3 sequence reads: CASSLTGEQYF. In DNA form, the CDR3 reads TGTGCCAGCAGCTTAACAGGGGAGCAGTACTTC. Drawing the rest from reference TRBV7-9 and TRBJ2-7, the complete variable domain is DTGVSQNPRHKITKRGQNVTFRCDPISEHNRLYWYRQTLGQGPEFLTYFQNEAQLEKSRLLSDRFSAERPKGSFSTLEIQRTEQGDSAMYLCASSLTGEQYFGPGTRLTVT.

CDR3 bases: TGTGCCAGCAGCAAAATCCGGGCCTCCTCCCAAACCCGGGGCACTGAAGCTTTCTTT. Its translation is CASSKIRASSQTRGTEAFF. The chain uses TRBV21-1 and TRBJ1-1. TRBV21-1 is assigned pseudogene status. The CDR3 covers 19 residues.

The V and J genes are TRBV28 and TRBJ2-5, with D unresolved. The CDR3 has 14 residues. V gave up 6 bases and J gave up 8 bases, with 19 bases separating them. Germline V gene sequence: CDR1 MDHEN, CDR2 SYDVKM. CDR3 amino acids: CASSPRWAQETQYF. The CDR3, as DNA: TGTGCCAGCAGCCCCCGGTGGGCCCAGGAAACCCAGTACTTC.

The V and J genes are TRBV19 and TRBJ2-1, with a weak D call TRBD1 (6 bases). The CDR3 consists of 16 residues. Germline CDR1 LNHDA, CDR2 SQIVND (reference sequence). V was cut by 2 bases and J by 5 bases, with 16 bases left in between. CDR3 coding DNA: TGTGCCAGTAGTATACTTTTAGGGGGACCACACAATGAGCAGTTCTTC. Amino acids: CASSILLGGPHNEQFF.

V usage is TRBV4-1 and J usage is TRBJ1-2; D gene unclear. Germline CDR1 reads MGHRA; CDR2 reads YSYEKL. The V end was cut by 1 base, the J end by 4 bases, with 16 bases between. This CDR3 is built from 16 residues. The CDR3 sequence: CASSQGSGFSPYGYTF. The DNA of the CDR3 is TGCGCCAGCAGCCAAGGTTCAGGATTCTCACCCTATGGCTACACCTTC.

The V and J genes are TRBV7-9 and TRBJ2-7, with D unresolved. With 5 bases removed from V and 2 bases from J, the gap between germline ends came to 10 bases. The CDR3 is 13 amino acids. Germline V lookup: CDR1 SEHNR, CDR2 FQNEAQ (reference sequence). CDR3 amino acids: CASSPLSPYEQYF. The DNA of the CDR3 is TGTGCCAGCAGCCCCCTCTCTCCCTACGAGCAGTACTTC.

The gene calls are TRBV29-1 and TRBJ1-2, with D possibly matching TRBD1 (5 bases). The CDR3 sequence is 14 residues long. Looked up from germline, CDR1 is SQVTM and CDR2 is ANQGSEA. V dropped 4 bases and J dropped 2 bases, with 14 bases sitting between them. CDR3 protein: CSVVYDSSNYGYTF. CDR3 DNA: TGCAGCGTTGTTTATGACAGCTCCAACTATGGCTACACCTTC.

A single count supports this clone. V and J are TRBV15 and TRBJ1-5, with D unresolved. The CDR3 sequence is 14 residues long. The germline CDR1 and CDR2 sequences are LNHNV and YYDKDF (reference sequence). Trimming removed 0 bases at V and 5 bases at J, with 8 bases between. CDR3 sequence: CATSRDHSDQPQHF. CDR3 nucleotides: TGTGCCACCAGCAGAGATCACTCCGATCAGCCCCAGCATTTT.

V is TRBV5-1 and J is TRBJ2-1; 9 positions match TRBD1. The CDR3 covers 17 residues. The V segment lost 1 base and the J segment 4 bases; nucleotides outside the gene matches: 9. Germline V gene sequence: CDR1 SGHRS, CDR2 YFSETQ. CDR3 sequence (DNA): TGCGCCAGCAGCTTGCTATCTCCGGGACAGGGTTACAATGAGCAGTTCTTC. It is translated as CASSLLSPGQGYNEQFF.

The chain recombines TRBV11-3 with TRBJ2-5, with D perhaps matching TRBD1 (6 bases). The CDR3 consists of 15 residues. Germline-derived CDR1 and CDR2 are SGHNT and YENEEA. V lost 5 bases and J 2 bases, leaving 15 bases between the germline ends. CDR3 nucleotides: TGTGCCAGCAGCCCGGGGCGGACAGAACAAGAGACCCAGTACTTC. This codes for CASSPGRTEQETQYF.

A single count supports this clone. The V and J genes are TRBV29-1 and TRBJ1-1; a weak D match, TRBD1 (5 bases). V dropped 4 bases and J dropped 3 bases, with 12 bases sitting between them. The CDR3 sequence is 13 residues long. Germline CDR1 reads SQVTM; CDR2 reads ANQGSEA. CDR3 protein: CSVARVMDTEAFF. In DNA form, the CDR3 reads TGCAGCGTTGCCAGGGTGATGGACACTGAAGCTTTCTTT.

This clone was detected only once. The chain links TRBV18 to TRBJ1-3; the D is unclear. The V gene lost 6 bases and the J gene lost 2 bases, with 8 bases spanning the gap. The CDR3 covers 13 residues. Germline V gene lookup returns CDR1 KGHSH and CDR2 LQKENI. The CDR3 here is CASSPEPGNTIYF. The CDR3 DNA reads as TGTGCCAGCTCTCCAGAGCCTGGAAACACCATATATTTT. Looking up the rest from reference TRBV18 and TRBJ1-3 gives the full variable domain: NAGVMQNPRHLVRRRGQEARLRCSPMKGHSHVYWYRQLPEEGLKFMVYLQKENIIDESGMPKERFSAEFPKEGPSILRIQQVVRGDSAAYFCASSPEPGNTIYFGEGSWLTVV.

The chain is built from TRBV19 and TRBJ1-5; the match to TRBD1 covers 9 bases. The germline V gene has CDR1 LNHDA and CDR2 SQIVND (reference sequence). V lost 5 bases, J lost 2 bases, and 4 bases stayed unmatched. The CDR3 consists of 15 residues. In DNA, the CDR3 is TGTGCCAGTAGTCTGACAGGGGGAGGCAATCAGCCCCAGCATTTT. It translates to CASSLTGGGNQPQHF.

The chain employs TRBV28 and TRBJ1-1; D is unresolved. The CDR3 consists of 12 residues. Germline CDR1 MDHEN, CDR2 SYDVKM. Between the trimmed V and J ends, which lost 5 bases and 8 bases, there was a span of 12 bases. In nucleotides, the CDR3 is TGTGCCAGCAGTCCCGCGGGGTTCGAAGCTTTCTTT. Residues: CASSPAGFEAFF.

This sequence joins TRBV30 and TRBJ1-4; TRBD1 aligns across 8 bases. The V gene end was trimmed by 8 bases and the J gene end by 7 bases; junction bases not matched to a gene: 12. From germline, CDR1 is GTSNPN and CDR2 SVGIG (reference sequence). The CDR3 is made up of 14 amino acids. CDR3 sequence reads: CAHRAAGGSEKLFF. DNA of the CDR3: TGTGCCCACCGCGCGGCAGGGGGCAGTGAAAAACTGTTTTTT.

The rearrangement joins TRBV12-3 or TRBV12-4 to TRBJ2-7, with a tentative D call TRBD1 (5 bases). The CDR3 is 12 residues long. V was cut by 8 bases and J by 2 bases, with 10 bases left in between. For the CDR3, the DNA is TGTGCCAGCGTGACAGCTACCTACGAGCAGTACTTC. Residues: CASVTATYEQYF.

This chain uses TRBV4-2 with TRBJ2-1; D might be TRBD2 (6 bases). The CDR3 loop spans 15 amino acids. Trimming shortened V by 0 bases and J by 3 bases, and 9 bases separated the two germline ends. Germline CDR1 is LGHNA and CDR2 is YNFKEQ. CDR3 nucleotide sequence: TGTGCCAGCAGCCAAGATCGCGGGATCTACAATGAGCAGTTCTTC. Translating it yields CASSQDRGIYNEQFF.

V is TRBV25-1 and J is TRBJ2-1; D may be TRBD1 (5 bases). V was trimmed by 6 bases and J by 0 bases, leaving 6 bases between them. Germline lookup yields CDR1 MGHDK and CDR2 SYGVNS. The CDR3 has 13 amino acids. The CDR3, as DNA: TGTGCCAGCAGAGACAGCTCCTACAATGAGCAGTTCTTC. Its translation is CASRDSSYNEQFF.

CDR3 nucleotide sequence: TGTGCCAGCAGTTTGTGGGCCAACACTGAAGCTTTCTTT. Protein product: CASSLWANTEAFF. The chain recombines TRBV28 with TRBJ1-1; D is uncertain. V gave up 3 bases and J gave up 2 bases, with 7 bases separating them. The CDR3 covers 13 residues. The germline V gene encodes CDR1 MDHEN and CDR2 SYDVKM. Filled out from reference TRBV28 and TRBJ1-1, the complete variable domain reads DVKVTQSSRYLVKRTGEKVFLECVQDMDHENMFWYRQDPGLGLRLIYFSYDVKMKEKGDIPEGYSVSREKKERFSLILESASTNQTSMYLCASSLWANTEAFFGQGTRLTVV.

The chain couples TRBV30 to TRBJ1-2, with TRBD1 matching over 10 bases. V dropped 2 bases and J dropped 8; count of bases not matched to a gene: 5. CDR3 size: 13 residues. The germline gives CDR1 GTSNPN, CDR2 SVGIG (reference sequence). The CDR3 coding sequence is TGTGCCTGGAGTTCCGACAGGGGGCACGGCTACACCTTC. This gives the protein CAWSSDRGHGYTF.

This chain uses TRBV5-6 with TRBJ2-1, with D perhaps matching TRBD2 (6 bases). The V end was cut by 0 bases, the J end by 5 bases, with 12 bases between. From germline, CDR1 is SGHDT and CDR2 YYEEEE. The CDR3 loop spans 15 amino acids. In DNA, the CDR3 is TGTGCCAGCAGCTTGGTCGGGAGTCTCAACAATGAGCAGTTCTTC. It yields the protein CASSLVGSLNNEQFF.

The rearrangement joins TRBV6-5 to TRBJ2-7; TRBD2 matches 8 bases. CDR3 length: 15 amino acids. The germline V gene encodes CDR1 MNHEY and CDR2 SVGAGI. V lost 4 bases to trimming and J lost 3 bases; unmatched junction nucleotides: 8. The CDR3 DNA sequence: TGTGCCAGCAGTTCCCGTGCGGGAGGAGGCTACGAGCAGTACTTC. Its protein product is CASSSRAGGGYEQYF.

This chain links TRBV7-3 with TRBJ2-1, with 10 bases aligning to TRBD2. The CDR3 has 13 residues. V lost 5 bases, J lost 6 bases, and 1 base stayed unmatched. Germline V gene data show CDR1 as SGHTA and CDR2 as FQGTGA. The CDR3 DNA follows: TGTGCCAGCAGCGCTAGCGGGAGCAATGAGCAGTTCTTC. This encodes CASSASGSNEQFF.